The present entry profiles one T cell receptor beta chain with its context. These data belong to a study of shared T cell receptors in the human thymus. Clones were sequenced by immunoSEQ multiplex PCR, and TCRdb holds only the in-frame ones, with some missing. The table includes about 540,000 clones, approximately 80% detected once. The CDR3 length is 17 residues. Trimming removed 6 bases at V and 0 bases at J, with 19 bases between. CDR1 and CDR2 (germline): SGHTA, FQGNSA. This sample also appeared in a second study, on human thymus T cells.

Sequencing was carried out using thymocytes. V usage is TRBV7-2 and J usage is TRBJ2-3, with D perhaps matching TRBD2 (6 bases). The sequence came from a boy younger than two with a congenital heart defect. CDR3 loop: CASRLYLAPQSTDTQYF. In DNA, the CDR3 is TGTGCCAGCAGGCTATACCTAGCGCCTCAAAGCACAGATACGCAGTATTTT.